Below, 28 T cell receptor beta chains from the same sample are listed, as sequenced in a study of T cell repertoires in aging, cancer and after chemotherapy. Peripheral blood genomic DNA, not sorted cells or RNA, was the template. Multiplex touch-down PCR with TRB-A/B primers amplified rearranged V-D-J TRB sequences. TCRdb re-derived calls from the multiplex PCR reads in MiXCR, one entry per CDR3 protein. The sample has about 3,000 distinct CDR3 sequences, 30% seen once. Specimen: blood. These receptors all come from a human donor in good health.

In regard to this clonotype: This may be a read error: a much more frequent sequence differs by one nucleotide. The gene calls are TRBV5-1 and TRBJ2-3; a weak D match, TRBD2 (6 bases). Per the germline V gene, CDR1 is SGHRS and CDR2 is YFSETQ. V dropped 0 bases and J dropped 0 bases, with 17 bases sitting between them. The CDR3 is 18 residues long. The CDR3, as DNA: TGCGCCAGCAGCTTGGCGACTAGTGTATGGCATAGCACAGATACGCAGTATTTT. This codes for CASSLATSVWHSTDTQYF.

The chain joins TRBV7-3 to TRBJ1-1; 7 nucleotides line up with TRBD1. V was pared by 6 bases and J by 1 base, with 5 bases of the junction left unmatched. The germline V gene has CDR1 SGHTA and CDR2 FQGTGA. The CDR3 is made up of 14 amino acids. CDR3 DNA sequence: TGTGCCAGCAGGTCCACAGGGGAGAACACTGAAGCTTTCTTT. Protein product: CASRSTGENTEAFF.

This clonotype is judged medium-sized. The chain's CDR3 is CASAPYGTGDYNEQFF. The CDR3 DNA follows: TGTGCCAGCGCACCTTACGGGACAGGGGACTACAATGAGCAGTTCTTC. The genes are TRBV6-1 and TRBJ2-1, with 10 bases identical to TRBD1. The germline CDR1 and CDR2 sequences are MNHNS and SASEGT. J lost 3 bases, V lost 8 bases, and 10 bases had no gene match. The CDR3 totals 16 residues.

V usage is TRBV2 and J usage is TRBJ2-3; maybe TRBD1 (6 bases). Trimming shortened V by 1 base and J by 1 base, and 9 bases separated the two germline ends. The germline V gene has CDR1 SNHLY and CDR2 FYNNEI. The CDR3 is made up of 15 amino acids. The CDR3 loop is CASSEEGVGTDTQYF. Here the CDR3 DNA reads TGTGCCAGCAGTGAAGAGGGGGTAGGCACAGATACGCAGTATTTT.

This clonotype counts as medium-sized (0.01 to 0.1%). V and J are TRBV6-2 or TRBV6-3 and TRBJ1-1; 8 bases line up with TRBD1. The V and J ends lost 7 bases and 6 bases, in that order; junction bases with no gene match: 1. CDR3 length: 11 amino acids. The germline gives CDR1 MNHEY, CDR2 SVGEGT. The CDR3: CASTDRAEAFF. The CDR3 DNA sequence: TGTGCCAGCACGGACAGGGCTGAAGCTTTCTTT.

Within the sample, this clonotype is medium-sized. The chain is built from TRBV6-1 and TRBJ1-4, with D perhaps TRBD1 (5 bases). CDR3 length: 12 residues. V was clipped by 4 bases and J by 8 bases, with 8 bases between them. Germline V gene sequence: CDR1 MNHNS, CDR2 SASEGT. CDR3 in amino acids: CASSVGVEKLFF. The DNA of the CDR3 is TGTGCCAGCAGTGTGGGGGTGGAAAAACTGTTTTTT.

This clonotype is medium-sized. V gene TRBV15 combines with J gene TRBJ1-4; D is ambiguous. The CDR3 has 15 amino acids. The germline gives CDR1 LNHNV, CDR2 YYDKDF (reference sequence). V lost 5 bases and J lost 6, with 16 bases in between. CDR3 protein: CATSSSRDAHEKLFF. The CDR3 DNA sequence: TGTGCCACCAGCTCCTCCCGAGACGCCCATGAAAAACTGTTTTTT.

By share, this clonotype counts as medium-sized. CDR3 amino acids: CSARDYGGQGALGRTDTQYF. DNA for the CDR3: TGCAGTGCTAGAGACTACGGGGGACAGGGGGCTCTAGGAAGGACAGATACGCAGTATTTT. The chain uses TRBV20-1 and TRBJ2-3, with 12 bases identical to TRBD1. CDR1 is DFQATT, CDR2 SNEGSKA, per germline (reference sequence). Unmatched junction bases numbered 16, after V lost 0 bases and J lost 3 bases. The CDR3 is made up of 20 amino acids.

This chain's CDR3 is CASIPGSGSNEQFF. The CDR3 region has the DNA TGTGCCAGCATCCCGGGGAGCGGGAGCAATGAGCAGTTCTTC. V gene TRBV6-5 combines with J gene TRBJ2-1; 8 nucleotides align to TRBD2. CDR3 length: 14 residues. J gave up 6 bases and V 7 bases, and 8 bases lay outside the gene matches. The germline gives CDR1 MNHEY, CDR2 SVGAGI.

By frequency in the sample, this clonotype is medium-sized. The V call is TRBV6-2 or TRBV6-3, the J call TRBJ2-2; a possible D gene is TRBD1 (5 bases). The CDR3 sequence is 14 residues long. Trimming shortened V by 2 bases and J by 5 bases, and 9 bases separated the two germline ends. CDR1 is MNHEY, CDR2 SVGEGT, per germline. The CDR3 protein is CASSYQGETGELFF. In DNA, the CDR3 is TGTGCCAGCAGTTACCAGGGTGAAACCGGGGAGCTGTTTTTT.

This chain connects TRBV25-1 to TRBJ2-2, with D unresolved. Germline V gives CDR1 MGHDK, CDR2 SYGVNS. Trimming took off 4 bases at V and 3 bases at J, with 12 bases between the two ends. The CDR3 has 15 amino acids. The chain's CDR3 is CASSGSRDYTGELFF. The CDR3 DNA sequence: TGTGCCAGCAGTGGCTCACGAGATTACACCGGGGAGCTGTTTTTT.

By proportion, this clonotype is medium-sized. V is TRBV5-1 and J is TRBJ2-7; 10 positions match TRBD1. Trimming removed 4 bases from V and 1 base from J; junction bases left unmatched: 2. Germline CDR1 is SGHRS and CDR2 is YFSETQ. The CDR3 is 14 amino acids. The CDR3 nucleotides are TGCGCCAGCAGCAGGGACAGGGGATCCTACGAGCAGTACTTC. It is translated as CASSRDRGSYEQYF.

The V call is TRBV7-9, the J call TRBJ2-6, with unresolved D. Trimming shortened V by 1 base and J by 4 bases, and 2 bases separated the two germline ends. CDR1 is SEHNR, CDR2 FQNEAQ, per germline (reference sequence). The CDR3 covers 13 residues. The CDR3 sequence: CASSLGGANVLTF. CDR3 DNA: TGTGCCAGCAGCTTAGGCGGGGCCAACGTCCTGACTTTC.

The chain employs TRBV6-5 and TRBJ2-3, with D possibly being TRBD2 (5 bases). The CDR3 covers 15 residues. Between the trimmed V and J ends, which lost 6 bases and 1 base, there was a span of 14 bases. Germline CDR1 MNHEY, CDR2 SVGAGI. DNA of the CDR3: TGTGCCAGCAGCCTCCGGGGTAGCGGCACAGATACGCAGTATTTT. It yields the protein CASSLRGSGTDTQYF.

Concerning this clonotype: A much larger clone lies a single base off, so this may be a read error. The rearrangement links TRBV5-4 to TRBJ2-3; D might be TRBD1 or TRBD2, each matching 6 bases. CDR1 and CDR2 from the germline V gene are SGHNT and YYREEE (reference sequence). CDR3 size: 14 residues. CDR3 protein: CVSSPGAFEDTQYF. CDR3 sequence (DNA): TGTGTCAGCAGCCCGGGGGCTTTTGAAGATACGCAGTATTTT. The complete variable domain, with remaining parts taken from reference TRBV5-4 and TRBJ2-3, reads ETGVTQSPTHLIKTRGQQVTLRCSSQSGHNTVSWYQQALGQGPQFIFQYYREEENGRGNFPPRFSGLQFPNYSSELNVNALELDDSALYLCVSSPGAFEDTQYFGPGTRLTVL.

Comments on this clonotype: It may be a read error: a sequence one base away is much more abundant. This sequence joins TRBV27 and TRBJ2-5; D perhaps matches TRBD2 (7 bases). With 5 bases removed from V and 5 bases from J, the gap between germline ends came to 18 bases. Germline V CDR1 and CDR2: MNHEY, SMNVEV (reference sequence). The CDR3 loop spans 15 amino acids. The CDR3 DNA is TGTGCCAGCAGTCCCCTTGGGGGGGCCCAGGAGACCCAGTACTTC. This sequence encodes CASSPLGGAQETQYF.

This clonotype is medium-sized in the sample. The chain employs TRBV12-3 or TRBV12-4 and TRBJ1-2; D call uncertain. V dropped 3 bases and J dropped 6 bases, with 11 bases sitting between them. The CDR3 has 13 amino acids. CDR3 residues: CASSLGSQDGYTF. The CDR3 coding sequence is TGTGCCAGCAGTTTGGGGTCTCAGGATGGCTACACCTTC.

This clonotype is medium-sized. The chain employs TRBV20-1 and TRBJ1-1, with 9 positions matching TRBD1. After removal of 6 bases from V and 5 bases from J, the junction contained 4 bases not matched to a gene. This CDR3 contains 12 residues. Germline V gives CDR1 DFQATT, CDR2 SNEGSKA (reference sequence). The CDR3 spells CSAGQGKTEAFF. CDR3 sequence (DNA): TGCAGTGCGGGACAGGGTAAAACTGAAGCTTTCTTT.

This clonotype is medium-sized. The V and J genes are TRBV20-1 and TRBJ2-5; 12 nucleotides align to TRBD1. The CDR3 spans 16 residues. The V gene end was trimmed by 6 bases and the J gene end by 2 bases; junction bases not matched to a gene: 10. The germline V gene has CDR1 DFQATT and CDR2 SNEGSKA (reference sequence). The CDR3 DNA reads TGCAGTGCCGCGCGAGGGACAGGGGGCCAGCAAGAGACCCAGTACTTC. Amino acid sequence: CSAARGTGGQQETQYF.

The table lists this clonotype with a count of one. This clone may be a read error of a much larger clone one base away. The chain is built from TRBV18 and TRBJ2-3; TRBD1 might be the D (5 bases). This CDR3 has 15 residues. Germline V gene sequence: CDR1 KGHSH, CDR2 LQKENI. The CDR3 region is CDSSPRQIEGDTQYF. Written as DNA, the CDR3 is TGTGACAGCTCACCCCGACAGATTGAAGGAGATACGCAGTATTTT.

By proportion, this clonotype is medium-sized (0.01 to 0.1%). V usage is TRBV7-9 and J usage is TRBJ2-2; 9 positions match TRBD2. In germline, CDR1 is SEHNR, CDR2 FQNEAQ (reference sequence). This CDR3 is 17 amino acids long. Trimming cost V 2 bases and J 5 bases; bases outside gene matches: 9. For the CDR3, the DNA is TGTGCCAGCAGCTTACTTCAGCGGGGGGTCAGGACCGGGGAGCTGTTTTTT. Protein: CASSLLQRGVRTGELFF.

In its sample, this clonotype was seen once. This chain uses TRBV4-1 with TRBJ1-2, with D unresolved. The CDR3 is 13 residues long. Trimming stripped 3 bases from V and 8 bases from J, with 13 bases between. CDR1 and CDR2 (germline): MGHRA, YSYEKL. The CDR3 region has the DNA TGCGCCAGCAGCCACGACATTCTAGGGGGCTACACCTTC. This encodes CASSHDILGGYTF.

This CDR3 reads CATSRDRDSGYTF. CDR3 coding DNA: TGTGCCACCAGCCGGGACAGGGATTCTGGCTACACCTTC. The chain has TRBV24-1 and TRBJ1-2; 9 bases are a match to TRBD1. V was clipped by 7 bases and J by 7 bases; unmatched bases: 6. Germline V gene data show CDR1 as KGHDR and CDR2 as SFDVKD. The CDR3 sequence is 13 residues long.

J is TRBJ1-1 and V is TRBV5-1, with a tentative D call TRBD1 (5 bases). The germline V gene has CDR1 SGHRS and CDR2 YFSETQ. V lost 0 bases and J 4 bases, leaving 13 bases between the germline ends. The CDR3 length is 15 residues. The DNA of the CDR3 is TGCGCCAGCAGCTTGGTTACGGGGGGAAGCACTGAAGCTTTCTTT. Protein product: CASSLVTGGSTEAFF.

By share, this clonotype counts as large (0.1 to 1%). The genes are TRBV7-2 and TRBJ2-1; D call uncertain. CDR3 length: 15 residues. Trimming shortened V by 1 base and J by 3 bases, and 10 bases separated the two germline ends. The germline V gene encodes CDR1 SGHTA and CDR2 FQGNSA. In nucleotides, the CDR3 is TGTGCCAGCAGCTTAGGCTCCTTAAACTACAATGAGCAGTTCTTC. Residues: CASSLGSLNYNEQFF.

This clonotype is medium-sized. This sequence joins TRBV20-1 and TRBJ2-6, with D maybe TRBD2 (6 bases). V was trimmed by 3 bases and J by 0 bases, leaving 9 bases between them. CDR1 and CDR2 (germline): DFQATT, SNEGSKA (reference sequence). CDR3 size: 15 residues. The CDR3, as DNA: TGCAGTGCTAGGGGACTGAGCTCTGGGGCCAACGTCCTGACTTTC. Translation: CSARGLSSGANVLTF.

A word on this clonotype: Being one base from a much bigger clone, this may be a read error. The chain has TRBV18 and TRBJ1-4; TRBD1 might be the D (6 bases). Germline CDR1 KGHSH, CDR2 LQKENI. The length of the CDR3 is 15 residues. The CDR3 DNA sequence: TGTGCCAGCTCCCGCGCAGGGGTTGATGATGAAAAACCGTTTTTT. Translating it yields CASSRAGVDDEKPFF.

By frequency in the sample, this clonotype is medium-sized (0.01 to 0.1%). The chain combines TRBV6-1 with TRBJ2-5, with 7 bases lining up with TRBD2. The CDR3 length is 13 residues. Trimming took 5 bases from V and 5 from J; bases not matched to a gene: 5. CDR1 is MNHNS, CDR2 SASEGT, per germline. CDR3 sequence: CASSRGLEETQYF. The CDR3 nucleotides are TGTGCCAGCAGTCGCGGACTAGAGGAGACCCAGTACTTC.